This TCR beta chain was sequenced in a study of radiotherapy plus CTLA-4 blockade in lung cancer (dated by TCRdb to the late 2010s). Describing the broader study: Among the enrolled patients, about 19% had an objective response, and 25% to 35% reached disease control.

What the study reported, not specific to this receptor: TCR clones derived from tumors expanded in peripheral blood after treatment with radiotherapy and ipilimumab. Increased serum interferon-beta after radiation, together with early dynamic changes in blood T cell clones, were reported to be the strongest predictors of response.

Concerning this clone: What antigen it recognizes has not been identified. Base qualities are not provided; no much larger clone lies one nucleotide away.

From its cysteine to its phenylalanine, the CDR3 spans 15 amino acids. Only the CDR3 part of the read is kept: 45 bases, read in frame from the first base. The germline V gene encodes CDR1 SGHTA and CDR2 FQGNSA. V trim: 3 bases; J trim: 0 bases; unmatched bases: 4. Preparation of the library involved the immunoSEQ multiplex PCR assay. The table comes from immuneACCESS by way of TCRdb, which keeps in-frame sequences with V and J called. Part of the clones is missing from these tables; in studies checked, under half for an unresolved V gene and the rest for unknown reasons. Within this sample are about 48,000 clones, with around 83% of them counted one time only. Clones ranked in the top ten supply more than 3% of the sample. The study evaluated CTLA-4 blockade (ipilimumab) given together with focal radiation therapy in patients who had chemo-refractory metastatic non-small-cell lung cancer.

This receptor was taken from a human donor with non-small cell lung cancer who had stable disease on radiotherapy plus ipilimumab. The sequence joins TRBV7-2 to TRBJ2-7, with 8 central nucleotides matching TRBD2. The input for sequencing was peripheral blood, taken from a patient treated with radiotherapy plus ipilimumab. CDR3 protein: CASSLNGRVSYEQYF. The nucleotide sequence is TGTGCCAGCAGCTTGAACGGGAGGGTCTCCTACGAGCAGTACTTC.